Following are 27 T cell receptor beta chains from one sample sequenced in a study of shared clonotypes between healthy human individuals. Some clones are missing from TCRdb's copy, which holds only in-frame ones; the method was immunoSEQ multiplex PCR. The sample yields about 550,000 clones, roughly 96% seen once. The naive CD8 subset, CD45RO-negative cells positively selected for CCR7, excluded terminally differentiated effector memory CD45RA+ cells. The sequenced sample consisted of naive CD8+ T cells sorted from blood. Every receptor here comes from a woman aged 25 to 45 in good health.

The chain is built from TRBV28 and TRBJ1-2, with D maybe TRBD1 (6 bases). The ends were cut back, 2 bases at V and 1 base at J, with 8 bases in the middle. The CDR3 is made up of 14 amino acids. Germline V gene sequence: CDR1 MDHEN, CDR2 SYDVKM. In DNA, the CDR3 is TGTGCCAGCAGTTTAGGGGGCGATAACTATGGCTACACCTTC. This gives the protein CASSLGGDNYGYTF.

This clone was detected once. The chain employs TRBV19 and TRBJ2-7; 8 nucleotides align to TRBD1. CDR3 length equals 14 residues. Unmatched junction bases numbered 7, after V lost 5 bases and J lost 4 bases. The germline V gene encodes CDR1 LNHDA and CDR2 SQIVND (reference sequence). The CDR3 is CASSQAGTGYEQYF. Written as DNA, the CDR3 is TGTGCCAGTAGTCAGGCCGGGACAGGATACGAGCAGTACTTC.

Here the CDR3 reads CASSSDREGPNEQFF. The CDR3 DNA follows: TGTGCCAGCAGTTCCGACCGGGAGGGCCCTAATGAGCAGTTCTTC. The chain combines TRBV28 with TRBJ2-1, with 8 nucleotides matching TRBD2. The germline V gene has CDR1 MDHEN and CDR2 SYDVKM. The CDR3 is made up of 15 amino acids. Trimming at V came to 4 bases and at J to 7 bases, leaving 9 bases not matched to a gene.

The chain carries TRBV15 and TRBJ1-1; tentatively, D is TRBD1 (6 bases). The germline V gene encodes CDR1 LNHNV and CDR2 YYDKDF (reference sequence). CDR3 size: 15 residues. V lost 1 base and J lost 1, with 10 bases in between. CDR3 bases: TGTGCCACCAGCAGAGGATGGGGGCCGAACACTGAAGCTTTCTTT. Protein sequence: CATSRGWGPNTEAFF.

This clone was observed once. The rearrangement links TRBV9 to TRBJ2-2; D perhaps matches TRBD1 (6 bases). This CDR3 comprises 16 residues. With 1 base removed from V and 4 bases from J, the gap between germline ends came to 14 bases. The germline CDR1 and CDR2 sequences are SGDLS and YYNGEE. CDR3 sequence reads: CASSVNREVSTGELFF. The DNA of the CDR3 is TGTGCCAGCAGCGTAAACAGGGAAGTTTCCACCGGGGAGCTGTTTTTT.

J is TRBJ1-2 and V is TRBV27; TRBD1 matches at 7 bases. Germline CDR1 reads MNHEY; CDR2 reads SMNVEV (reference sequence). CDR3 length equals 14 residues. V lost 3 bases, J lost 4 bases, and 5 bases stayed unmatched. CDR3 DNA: TGTGCCAGCAGTTTGAGGGGACAGAGCTATGGCTACACCTTC. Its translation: CASSLRGQSYGYTF.

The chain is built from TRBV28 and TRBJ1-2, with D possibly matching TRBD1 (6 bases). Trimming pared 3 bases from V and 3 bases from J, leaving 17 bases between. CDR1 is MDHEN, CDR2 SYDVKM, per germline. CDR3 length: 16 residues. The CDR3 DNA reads TGTGCCAGCAGTTTCCATTTAGGGGGTGCATACTATGGCTACACCTTC. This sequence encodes CASSFHLGGAYYGYTF.

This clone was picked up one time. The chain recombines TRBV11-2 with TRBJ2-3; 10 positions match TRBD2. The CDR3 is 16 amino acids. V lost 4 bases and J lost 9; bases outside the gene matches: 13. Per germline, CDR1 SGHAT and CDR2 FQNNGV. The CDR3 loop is CASSSLAGLHLSTQYF. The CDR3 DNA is TGTGCCAGCAGCTCACTAGCGGGACTGCATCTTTCCACGCAGTATTTT.

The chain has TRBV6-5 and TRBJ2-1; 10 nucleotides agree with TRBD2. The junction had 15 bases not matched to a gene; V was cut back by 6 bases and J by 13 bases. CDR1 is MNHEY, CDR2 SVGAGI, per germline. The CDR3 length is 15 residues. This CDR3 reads CASSRGELAGTPQFF. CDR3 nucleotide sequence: TGTGCCAGCAGCCGCGGGGAACTAGCGGGGACTCCCCAGTTCTTC.

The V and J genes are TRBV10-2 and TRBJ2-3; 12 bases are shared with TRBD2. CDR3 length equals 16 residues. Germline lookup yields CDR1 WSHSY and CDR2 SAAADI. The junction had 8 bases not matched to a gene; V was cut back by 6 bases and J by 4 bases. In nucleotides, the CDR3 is TGCGCCAGCAGCCTGACTAGCGGGAGAGTTGCAGATACGCAGTATTTT. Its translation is CASSLTSGRVADTQYF.

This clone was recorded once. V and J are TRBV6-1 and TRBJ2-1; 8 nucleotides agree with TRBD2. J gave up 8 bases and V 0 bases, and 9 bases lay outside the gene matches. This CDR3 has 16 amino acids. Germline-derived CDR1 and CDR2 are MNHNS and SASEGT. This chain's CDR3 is CASSEAPAGVKDEQFF. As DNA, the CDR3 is TGTGCCAGCAGTGAAGCCCCAGCGGGAGTAAAAGATGAGCAGTTCTTC.

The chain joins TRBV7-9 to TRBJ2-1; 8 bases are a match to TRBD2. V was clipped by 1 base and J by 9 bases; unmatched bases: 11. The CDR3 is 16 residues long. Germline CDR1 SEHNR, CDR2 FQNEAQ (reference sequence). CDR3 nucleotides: TGTGCCAGCAGCTTAGGATCTGGTAGCGGGAACCTTGAGCAGTTCTTC. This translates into CASSLGSGSGNLEQFF.

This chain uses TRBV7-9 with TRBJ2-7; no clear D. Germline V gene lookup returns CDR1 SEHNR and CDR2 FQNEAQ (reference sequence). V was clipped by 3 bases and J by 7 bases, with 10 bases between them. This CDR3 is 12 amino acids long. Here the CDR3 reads CASSLDLREQYF. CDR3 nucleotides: TGTGCCAGCAGCTTGGATCTACGGGAGCAGTACTTC.

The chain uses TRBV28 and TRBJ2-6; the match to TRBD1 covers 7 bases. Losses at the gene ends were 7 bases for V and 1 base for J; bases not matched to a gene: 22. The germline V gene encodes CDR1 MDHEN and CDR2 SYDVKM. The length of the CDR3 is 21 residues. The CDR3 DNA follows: TGTGCCAGCATTAGGGGAAAATGGGGACGACAGGGACCTTCTGGGGCCAACGTCCTGACTTTC. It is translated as CASIRGKWGRQGPSGANVLTF.

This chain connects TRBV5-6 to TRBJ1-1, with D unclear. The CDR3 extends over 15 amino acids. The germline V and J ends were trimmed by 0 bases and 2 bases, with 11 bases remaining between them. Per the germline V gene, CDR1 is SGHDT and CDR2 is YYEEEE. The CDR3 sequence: CASSLERRANTEAFF. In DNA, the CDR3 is TGTGCCAGCAGCTTGGAACGGAGAGCCAACACTGAAGCTTTCTTT.

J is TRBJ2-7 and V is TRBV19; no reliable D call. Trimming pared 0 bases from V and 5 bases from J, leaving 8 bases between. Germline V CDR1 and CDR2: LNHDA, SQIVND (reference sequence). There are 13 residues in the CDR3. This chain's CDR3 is CASSIDGANEQYF. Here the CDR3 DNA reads TGTGCCAGTAGTATAGACGGAGCGAACGAGCAGTACTTC.

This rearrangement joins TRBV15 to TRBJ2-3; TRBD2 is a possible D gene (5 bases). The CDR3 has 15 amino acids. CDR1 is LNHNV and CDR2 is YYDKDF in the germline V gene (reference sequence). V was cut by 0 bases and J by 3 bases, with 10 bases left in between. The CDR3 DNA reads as TGTGCCACCAGCAGAGATGGGGAGTTAACAGATACGCAGTATTTT. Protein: CATSRDGELTDTQYF.

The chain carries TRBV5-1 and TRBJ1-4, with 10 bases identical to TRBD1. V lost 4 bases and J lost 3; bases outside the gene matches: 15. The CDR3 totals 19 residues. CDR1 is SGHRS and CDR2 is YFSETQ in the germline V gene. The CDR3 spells CASSAGQGLFKAANEKLFF. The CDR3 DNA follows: TGCGCCAGCAGCGCGGGACAGGGGCTCTTCAAAGCGGCTAATGAAAAACTGTTTTTT.

CDR3 sequence (DNA): TGTGCCATCAGTGAGCCTTTGGCGGGAGTCACAGATACGCAGTATTTT. Translation: CAISEPLAGVTDTQYF. The chain is built from TRBV10-3 and TRBJ2-3; TRBD2 aligns across 7 bases. The ends lost 2 bases at V and 2 bases at J; junction bases unmatched: 7. Germline V gene data show CDR1 as ENHRY and CDR2 as SYGVKD. This CDR3 has 16 residues.

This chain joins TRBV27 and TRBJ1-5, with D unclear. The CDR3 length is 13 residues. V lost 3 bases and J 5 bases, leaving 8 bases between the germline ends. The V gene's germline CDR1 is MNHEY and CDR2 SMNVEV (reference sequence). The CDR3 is CASSFSLYQPQHF. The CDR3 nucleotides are TGTGCCAGCAGTTTCTCGCTATATCAGCCCCAGCATTTT.

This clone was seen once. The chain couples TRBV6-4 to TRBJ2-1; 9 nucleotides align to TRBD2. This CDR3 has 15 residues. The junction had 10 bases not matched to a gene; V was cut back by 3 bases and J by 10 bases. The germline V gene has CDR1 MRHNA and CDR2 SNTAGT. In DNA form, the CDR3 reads TGTGCCAGCAGTGAAGCTAGCGGGACTTCAAGGGAGCAGTTCTTC. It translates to CASSEASGTSREQFF.

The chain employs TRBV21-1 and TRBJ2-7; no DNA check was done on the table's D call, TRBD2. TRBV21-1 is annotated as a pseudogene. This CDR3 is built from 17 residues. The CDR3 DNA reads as TGTGCCAGCAGCAAAGGCGGACGCACTAGCGGGTACCACGAGCAGTACTTC. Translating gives CASSKGGRTSGYHEQYF.

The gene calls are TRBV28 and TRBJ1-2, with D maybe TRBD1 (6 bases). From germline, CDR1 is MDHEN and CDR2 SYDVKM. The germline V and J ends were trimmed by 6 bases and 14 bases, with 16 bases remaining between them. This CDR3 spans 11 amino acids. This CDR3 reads CASSLGTSETF. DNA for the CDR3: TGTGCCAGCAGCTTGGGGACATCTGAAACCTTC.

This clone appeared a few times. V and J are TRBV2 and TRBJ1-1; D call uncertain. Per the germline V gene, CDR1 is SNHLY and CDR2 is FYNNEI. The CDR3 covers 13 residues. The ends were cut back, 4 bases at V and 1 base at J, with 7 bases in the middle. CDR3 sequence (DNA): TGTGCCAGCAGTGTGGACCCGAACACTGAAGCTTTCTTT. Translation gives CASSVDPNTEAFF.

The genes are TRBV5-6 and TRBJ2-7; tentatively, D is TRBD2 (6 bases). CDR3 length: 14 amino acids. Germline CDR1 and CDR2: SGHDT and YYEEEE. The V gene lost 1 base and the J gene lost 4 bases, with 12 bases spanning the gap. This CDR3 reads CASSLPGTLYEQYF. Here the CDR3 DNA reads TGTGCCAGCAGCTTGCCCGGGACTCTATACGAGCAGTACTTC.

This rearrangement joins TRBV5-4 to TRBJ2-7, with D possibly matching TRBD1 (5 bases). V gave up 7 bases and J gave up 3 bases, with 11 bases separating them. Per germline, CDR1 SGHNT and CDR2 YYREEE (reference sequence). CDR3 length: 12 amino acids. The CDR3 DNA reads TGTGCCAGCGGTACAGGCAACTACGAGCAGTACTTC. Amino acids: CASGTGNYEQYF.

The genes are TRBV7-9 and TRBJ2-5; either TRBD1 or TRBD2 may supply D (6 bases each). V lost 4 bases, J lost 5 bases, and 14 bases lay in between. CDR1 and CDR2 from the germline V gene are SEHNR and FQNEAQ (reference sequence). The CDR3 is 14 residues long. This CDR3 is CASSSRGGLETQYF. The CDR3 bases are TGTGCCAGCAGCTCCCGAGGGGGGCTGGAGACCCAGTACTTC. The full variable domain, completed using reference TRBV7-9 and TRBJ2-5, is DTGVSQNPRHKITKRGQNVTFRCDPISEHNRLYWYRQTLGQGPEFLTYFQNEAQLEKSRLLSDRFSAERPKGSFSTLEIQRTEQGDSAMYLCASSSRGGLETQYFGPGTRLLVL.